These 10 T cell receptor beta chains were all obtained from the same sample, sequenced in a study of cytomegalovirus exposure and HLA in healthy donors. 60 Vbeta and 13 Jbeta primers were used in PCR. Only in-frame clones appear in the TCRdb table, and some are missing; sequencing was by immunoSEQ multiplex PCR. The sample includes about 160,000 clones, more than 75% seen only once; the top ten take approximately 1.5%. Sequences were obtained from PBMCs. The receptors derive from a male donor in good health and CMV-seronegative.

The chain recombines TRBV11-2 with TRBJ1-2; D is ambiguous. Germline-derived CDR1 and CDR2 are SGHAT and FQNNGV. The CDR3 contains 13 residues. The V gene lost 5 bases and the J gene lost 4 bases, with 11 bases spanning the gap. The CDR3 DNA follows: TGTGCCAGCAGCAGGGAAACTAGCTATGGCTACACCTTC. Translating it yields CASSRETSYGYTF. Based on the CDR3 plus reference TRBV11-2 and TRBJ1-2, the full variable domain is EAGVAQSPRYKIIEKRQSVAFWCNPISGHATLYWYQQILGQGPKLLIQFQNNGVVDDSQLPKDRFSAERLKGVDSTLKIQPAKLEDSAVYLCASSRETSYGYTFGSGTRLTVV.

The chain joins TRBV28 to TRBJ1-2; 11 nucleotides line up with TRBD1. Germline values: CDR1 MDHEN, CDR2 SYDVKM. V shed 7 bases and J 4 bases; nucleotides not matched to a gene: 5. This CDR3 has 14 amino acids. In DNA, the CDR3 is TGTGCCAGCACTATGGGACAGGGGGGCTATGGCTACACCTTC. It is translated as CASTMGQGGYGYTF.

V is TRBV10-3 and J is TRBJ1-1; TRBD1 matches 8 bases. The germline CDR1 and CDR2 sequences are ENHRY and SYGVKD. V shed 6 bases and J 7 bases; nucleotides not matched to a gene: 7. CDR3 length: 13 residues. In DNA, the CDR3 is TGTGCCATCAGGGAGACAGGGGCGTTTGAAGCTTTCTTT. Its translation is CAIRETGAFEAFF.

This clone was seen a handful of times. The rearrangement joins TRBV11-2 to TRBJ1-2; no reliable D call. Trimming took 5 bases from V and 5 from J, leaving 15 bases between them. The CDR3 is 14 amino acids. Germline values: CDR1 SGHAT, CDR2 FQNNGV. CDR3 nucleotides: TGTGCCAGCAGCCAGAAACCCGCTTCGTATGGCTACACCTTC. Translation gives CASSQKPASYGYTF.

Here the CDR3 reads CASREQGYGYTF. In nucleotides, the CDR3 is TGTGCCAGCAGGGAACAGGGATATGGCTACACCTTC. V usage is TRBV28 and J usage is TRBJ1-2; D is perhaps TRBD1 (6 bases). This CDR3 has 12 residues. V was clipped by 6 bases and J by 5 bases, with 10 bases between them. Per germline, CDR1 MDHEN and CDR2 SYDVKM.

The rearrangement links TRBV29-1 to TRBJ2-7, with TRBD1 as a possible D gene (5 bases). The CDR3 loop spans 13 amino acids. Germline assignment: CDR1 SQVTM and CDR2 ANQGSEA. Trimming left V 7 bases short and J 2 bases short, with 15 bases between. CDR3 bases: TGCAGCGACCGAGAAAGGGGCCCCTACGAGCAGTACTTC. Its translation: CSDRERGPYEQYF.

The V and J genes are TRBV27 and TRBJ1-2; 9 bases are a match to TRBD1. Germline V gene lookup returns CDR1 MNHEY and CDR2 SMNVEV (reference sequence). The CDR3 is made up of 16 amino acids. The V and J ends lost 6 bases and 8 bases, in that order; junction bases with no gene match: 16. Here the CDR3 DNA reads TGTGCCAGCAGCCCCGCCCTTGGACAGGGGCTAGTAGGCTACACCTTC. This encodes CASSPALGQGLVGYTF.

V usage is TRBV11-2 and J usage is TRBJ2-3; D is ambiguous. V lost 5 bases to trimming and J lost 0 bases, with 6 bases between them. The CDR3 extends over 13 amino acids. Germline loops: CDR1 SGHAT, CDR2 FQNNGV. CDR3 sequence reads: CASSPLSTDTQYF. In DNA, the CDR3 is TGTGCCAGCAGCCCACTTAGCACAGATACGCAGTATTTT. The full variable domain, its missing parts supplied by reference TRBV11-2 and TRBJ2-3, is EAGVAQSPRYKIIEKRQSVAFWCNPISGHATLYWYQQILGQGPKLLIQFQNNGVVDDSQLPKDRFSAERLKGVDSTLKIQPAKLEDSAVYLCASSPLSTDTQYFGPGTRLTVL.

The chain links TRBV9 to TRBJ2-1, with TRBD2 identical over 9 bases. Germline V lookup: CDR1 SGDLS, CDR2 YYNGEE. The CDR3 totals 15 residues. V gave up 7 bases and J gave up 6 bases; unmatched junction bases: 11. The CDR3: CASWGLAGEANEQFF. For the CDR3, the DNA is TGTGCCAGCTGGGGCTTAGCGGGAGAGGCCAATGAGCAGTTCTTC.

A remark on this clone: The germline gene is not matched at one end of the junction; a read error may be the cause. This chain links TRBV27 with TRBJ1-5, with 7 nucleotides matching TRBD1. This CDR3 spans 14 amino acids. Germline V gene lookup returns CDR1 MNHEY and CDR2 SMNVEV (reference sequence). The CDR3: CTSSSGTGNQPQHF. CDR3 coding DNA: TGTACCAGCAGCTCCGGGACAGGCAATCAGCCCCAGCATTTT.